Listed below are T cell receptor beta chains from one sample, sequenced in a study of control samples from healthy donors and cancer patients. Measured with immunoSEQ multiplex PCR; TCRdb has only the in-frame clones, and not every one. The sample yields 2,600 or so clones, just over 95% seen once. What was sequenced was PBMCs. These receptors all come from a man between 65 and 80 years old with head and neck cancer. Each CDR3 is given without its conserved first and last residue. The order of the fields is V gene, CDR3 length, CDR3 protein.

V: TRBV6-1
length: 12
CDR3: ASSENLATNEQF

V: TRBV3-1/TRBV3-2
length: 14
CDR3: ASSQVLGSSNEKLF

V: TRBV6-5
length: 12
CDR3: ASMDAPMGYEQY

V: TRBV18
length: 12
CDR3: ASSPVSGNQPQH

V: TRBV7-9
length: 11
CDR3: ASSFGYPETQY

V: TRBV5-1
length: 12
CDR3: ASSLDGDNSPLH

V: TRBV5-1
length: 13
CDR3: ASSGGQLPNYGYT

V: TRBV11-2
length: 13
CDR3: ASSYSSESSYEQY

V: TRBV24-1
length: 13
CDR3: ATSDRDSKYQPQH

V: TRBV24-1
length: 14
CDR3: ATSDSGTASNYGYT

V: TRBV7-2
length: 13
CDR3: ASSNFRQGPGELF

V: TRBV7-9
length: 12
CDR3: ASSQGTTNYGYT

V: TRBV28
length: 14
CDR3: ASSTPMSGSTHEQY

V: TRBV11-3
length: 14
CDR3: ASSLKVGRGNSPLH

V: TRBV3-1/TRBV3-2
length: 15
CDR3: ASSQGRGNRGQETQY

V: TRBV27
length: 11
CDR3: ASSLFRRGILR

V: TRBV4-3
length: 13
CDR3: ASSQDGTGPNEQF

V: TRBV18
length: 10
CDR3: ASSTDTYEQY

V: TRBV27
length: 13
CDR3: ASSYSDRFPTEQY

V: TRBV6-1
length: 13
CDR3: ASSFQDRGIVEQY

V: TRBV6-2/TRBV6-3
length: 11
CDR3: ASSSGQPYEQY

V: TRBV15
length: 13
CDR3: ATSRGTGGNSPLH

V: TRBV11-2
length: 13
CDR3: ASSPRTGMNTEAF

V: TRBV28
length: 13
CDR3: ASSGWTGDTSPLH

V: TRBV2
length: 12
CDR3: ASSGRAQNTEAF

V: TRBV5-4
length: 13
CDR3: ASSPWGQGDGELF

V: TRBV7-9
length: 14
CDR3: ASRDQGRGSYNEQF

V: TRBV2
length: 12
CDR3: ASSESTGVSPLH

V: TRBV24-1
length: 10
CDR3: ATSRNTGELF

V: TRBV5-1
length: 12
CDR3: ASSAGQVGGEQY

V: TRBV6-5
length: 13
CDR3: ASTGLSLGNQPQH

V: TRBV19
length: 15
CDR3: ASRGLAGGSSYNEQF

V: TRBV18
length: 12
CDR3: ASSPLTSNEKLF

V: TRBV13
length: 14
CDR3: ASSGRLAGAIETQY

V: TRBV5-1
length: 13
CDR3: ASSFGQRGPYEQY

V: TRBV2
length: 11
CDR3: ASSEHTYQPQH

V: TRBV3-1/TRBV3-2
length: 12
CDR3: ASSQGSSGNTIY

V: TRBV19
length: 10
CDR3: ASSIGTGTLH

V: TRBV24-1
length: 9
CDR3: ATRTSNEQF

V: TRBV7-2
length: 13
CDR3: ASSLDGPTYNEQF

V: TRBV19
length: 17
CDR3: ASSRSGGAIGSGANVLT

V: TRBV29-1
length: 12
CDR3: SAYRDICTYEQY

V: TRBV6-5
length: 10
CDR3: ASSSGLIEQY

V: TRBV3-1/TRBV3-2
length: 14
CDR3: ASSRNSGDSTDTQY

V: TRBV30
length: 13
CDR3: AWSVGSSGQETQY